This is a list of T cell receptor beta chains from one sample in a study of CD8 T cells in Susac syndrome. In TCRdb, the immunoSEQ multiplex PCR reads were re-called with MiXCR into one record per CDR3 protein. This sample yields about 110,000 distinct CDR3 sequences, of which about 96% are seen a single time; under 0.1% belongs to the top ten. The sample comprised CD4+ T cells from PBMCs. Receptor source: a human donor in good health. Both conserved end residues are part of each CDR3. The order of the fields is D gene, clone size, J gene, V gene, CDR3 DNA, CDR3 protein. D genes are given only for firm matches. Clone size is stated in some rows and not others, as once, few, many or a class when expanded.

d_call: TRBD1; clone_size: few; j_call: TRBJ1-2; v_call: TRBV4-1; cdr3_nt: TGCGCCAGCAGCCCAGGGACAGGGAAGTCTCCCAACTATGGCTACACCTTC; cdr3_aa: CASSPGTGKSPNYGYTF
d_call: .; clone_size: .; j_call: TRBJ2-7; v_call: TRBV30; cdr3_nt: TGTGCCTGGAGTAACAGAGGAACCGAGCAGTACTTC; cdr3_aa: CAWSNRGTEQYF
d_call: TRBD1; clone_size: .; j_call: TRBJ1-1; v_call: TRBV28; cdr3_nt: TGTGCCAGCAGTTTCGAGGACAGGGTAAGAACTGAAGCTTTCTTT; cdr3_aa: CASSFEDRVRTEAFF
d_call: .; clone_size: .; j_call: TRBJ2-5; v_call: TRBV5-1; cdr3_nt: TGCGCCAGCAGCTTGGAGTCTAGCTTTGGAGAGACCCAGTACTTC; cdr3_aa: CASSLESSFGETQYF
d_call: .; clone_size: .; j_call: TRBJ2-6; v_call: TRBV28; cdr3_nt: TGTGCCAGCAGTCCCCGCGGCTCTGGGGCCAACGTCCTGACTTTC; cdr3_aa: CASSPRGSGANVLTF
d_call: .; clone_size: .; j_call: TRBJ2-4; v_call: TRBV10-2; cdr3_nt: TGCGCCAGCTCCGAGCAGGCCCTTTTTCAGTACTTC; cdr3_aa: CASSEQALFQYF
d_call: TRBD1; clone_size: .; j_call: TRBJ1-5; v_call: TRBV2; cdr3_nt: TGTGCCAGCAGTGAAGCGGCTCGGACAGGGGATCAGCCCCAGCATTTT; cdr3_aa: CASSEAARTGDQPQHF
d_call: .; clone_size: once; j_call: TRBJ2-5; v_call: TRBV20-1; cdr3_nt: TGCAGCGGACAACGGGACGGGAAAGAGACCCAGTACTTC; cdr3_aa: CSGQRDGKETQYF
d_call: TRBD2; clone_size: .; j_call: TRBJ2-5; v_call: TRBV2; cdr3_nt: TGTGCCAGCAGTGCGCCTAGCGGGGGGCTCCAAGAGACCCAGTACTTC; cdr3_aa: CASSAPSGGLQETQYF
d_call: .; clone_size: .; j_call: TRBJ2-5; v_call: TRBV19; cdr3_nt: TGTGCCAGTAGTACGAGGACGGACCAAGAGACCCAGTACTTC; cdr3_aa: CASSTRTDQETQYF
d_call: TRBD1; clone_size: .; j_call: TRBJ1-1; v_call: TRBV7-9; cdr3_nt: TGTGCCAGCAGCCCCTGGACCCAGGGGGACACTGAAGCTTTCTTT; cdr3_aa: CASSPWTQGDTEAFF
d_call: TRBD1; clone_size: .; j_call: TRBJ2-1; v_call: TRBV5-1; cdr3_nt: TGCGCCAGCAGCTATCGACAGGGTTCCTCCTACAATGAGCAGTTCTTC; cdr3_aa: CASSYRQGSSYNEQFF
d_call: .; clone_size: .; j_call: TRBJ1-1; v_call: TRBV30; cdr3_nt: TGTGCCTGGACAGGGATGAACACTGAAGCTTTCTTT; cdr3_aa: CAWTGMNTEAFF
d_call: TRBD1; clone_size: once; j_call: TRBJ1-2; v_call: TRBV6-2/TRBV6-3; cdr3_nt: TGTGCCAGCCGGACAGGACACTATGGCTACACCTTC; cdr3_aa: CASRTGHYGYTF
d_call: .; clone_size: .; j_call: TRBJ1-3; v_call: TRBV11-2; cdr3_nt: TGTGCCAGCAGCTCGAGTAGGTCGAGCTCTGGAAACACCATATATTTT; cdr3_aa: CASSSSRSSSGNTIYF